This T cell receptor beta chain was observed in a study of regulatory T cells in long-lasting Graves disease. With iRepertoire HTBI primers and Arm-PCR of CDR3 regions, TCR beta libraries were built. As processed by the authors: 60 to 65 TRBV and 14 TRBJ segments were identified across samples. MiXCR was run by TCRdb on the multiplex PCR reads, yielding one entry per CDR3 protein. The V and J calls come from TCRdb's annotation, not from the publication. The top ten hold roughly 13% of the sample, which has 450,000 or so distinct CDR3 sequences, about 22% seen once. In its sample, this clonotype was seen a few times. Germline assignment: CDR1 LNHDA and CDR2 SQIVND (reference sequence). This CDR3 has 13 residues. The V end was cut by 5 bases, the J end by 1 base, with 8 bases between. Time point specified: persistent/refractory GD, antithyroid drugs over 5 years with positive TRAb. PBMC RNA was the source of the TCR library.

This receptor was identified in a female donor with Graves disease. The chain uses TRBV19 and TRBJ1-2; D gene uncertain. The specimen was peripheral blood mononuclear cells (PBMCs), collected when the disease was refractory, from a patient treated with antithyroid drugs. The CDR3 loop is CASSERLNYGYTF. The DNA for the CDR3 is TGTGCCAGTAGTGAAAGACTTAACTATGGCTACACCTTC.